A selection of T cell receptor beta chains follows, all from one sample in a study of cytomegalovirus exposure and HLA in healthy donors. Sequenced by immunoSEQ multiplex PCR; TCRdb stores in-frame clones only, minus some. The table includes 81,000 or so clones, roughly 77% detected once. The sample consisted of PBMCs. Source of these receptors: a man in his fifties or sixties in good health and CMV-seronegative. The CDR3 runs from the conserved cysteine through the conserved F or W. Fields, in order: D gene, clone size, V gene, J gene, CDR3 protein, CDR3 DNA. The D gene is left open where the match is weak. Clone size is shown for a subset of rows, as once, few, many or a class of expanded clone.

D: TRBD1
size: -
V: TRBV30
J: TRBJ1-3
CDR3: CAWGTGTGSGNTIYF
DNA: TGTGCCTGGGGGACCGGGACAGGGTCTGGAAACACCATATATTTT

D: -
size: -
V: TRBV5-1
J: TRBJ1-2
CDR3: CASSLEGTPNYGYTF
DNA: TGCGCCAGCAGCTTAGAGGGGACACCCAACTATGGCTACACCTTC

D: -
size: -
V: TRBV7-9
J: TRBJ1-6
CDR3: CASSPNNSPLHF
DNA: TGTGCCAGCAGCCCCAATAATTCACCCCTCCACTTT

D: TRBD1
size: once
V: TRBV4-1
J: TRBJ1-1
CDR3: CASSPGQRNTEAFF
DNA: TGCGCCAGCAGCCCGGGACAGCGGAACACTGAAGCTTTCTTT

D: -
size: -
V: TRBV13
J: TRBJ1-2
CDR3: CASSRTGTHGPGYGYTF
DNA: TGTGCCAGCAGCCGGACCGGGACTCACGGGCCGGGCTATGGCTACACCTTC

D: -
size: -
V: TRBV4-1
J: TRBJ2-7
CDR3: CASSQATNNEQYF
DNA: TGCGCCAGCAGCCAAGCGACAAACAACGAGCAGTACTTC

D: TRBD1
size: -
V: TRBV2
J: TRBJ2-1
CDR3: CASSEVGTGGAEQFF
DNA: TGTGCCAGCAGTGAGGTCGGGACAGGGGGCGCGGAGCAGTTCTTC

D: TRBD1
size: few
V: TRBV4-1
J: TRBJ2-7
CDR3: CASSQIGTGPYEQYF
DNA: TGCGCCAGCAGCCAGATCGGGACAGGGCCCTACGAGCAGTACTTC

D: -
size: few
V: TRBV4-1
J: TRBJ1-1
CDR3: CASSQAAGWVAFF
DNA: TGCGCCAGCAGCCAAGCGGCAGGGTGGGTAGCTTTCTTT

D: -
size: -
V: TRBV21-1
J: TRBJ1-2
CDR3: CASSTPDRGEGYTF
DNA: TGTGCCAGCAGCACCCCGGACAGGGGCGAGGGCTACACCTTC

D: -
size: -
V: TRBV2
J: TRBJ2-2
CDR3: CASGGLLNTGELFF
DNA: TGTGCCAGTGGAGGTTTGTTGAACACCGGGGAGCTGTTTTTT

D: -
size: few
V: TRBV7-9
J: TRBJ1-1
CDR3: CSSSSQANTEAFF
DNA: TGTTCCAGCAGCTCCCAGGCGAACACTGAAGCTTTCTTT

D: TRBD1
size: -
V: TRBV19
J: TRBJ2-5
CDR3: CASSTPDRGDETQYF
DNA: TGTGCCAGTAGTACCCCGGACAGGGGGGACGAGACCCAGTACTTC

D: -
size: -
V: TRBV6-1
J: TRBJ1-5
CDR3: CASSEAPGPRNQPQHF
DNA: TGTGCCAGCAGTGAAGCGCCAGGGCCCCGCAATCAGCCCCAGCATTTT

D: TRBD1
size: -
V: TRBV4-2
J: TRBJ1-2
CDR3: CASSQELSGTGAYGYTF
DNA: TGTGCCAGCAGCCAAGAGCTGAGTGGTACAGGGGCCTATGGCTACACCTTC

D: -
size: -
V: TRBV6-5
J: TRBJ1-6
CDR3: CASSYAKQTSPLHF
DNA: TGTGCCAGCAGTTACGCCAAACAGACATCACCCCTCCACTTT

D: -
size: -
V: TRBV23-1
J: TRBJ1-5
CDR3: CASSQSQRGPAEKPQHF
DNA: TGCGCCAGCAGTCAATCGCAAAGAGGGCCCGCGGAGAAGCCCCAGCATTTT

D: TRBD2
size: -
V: TRBV29-1
J: TRBJ2-1
CDR3: CSVGASGGISYNEQFF
DNA: TGCAGCGTTGGTGCTAGCGGGGGAATTTCCTACAATGAGCAGTTCTTC

D: TRBD1
size: few
V: TRBV7-3
J: TRBJ2-3
CDR3: CASSRQGSGTDTQYF
DNA: TGTGCCAGCAGCCGACAGGGCTCTGGCACAGATACGCAGTATTTT

D: TRBD1
size: -
V: TRBV6-6
J: TRBJ1-6
CDR3: CASRGDRDNSPLHF
DNA: TGTGCCAGCAGGGGGGACAGGGACAATTCACCCCTCCACTTT

D: TRBD1
size: -
V: TRBV7-3
J: TRBJ2-3
CDR3: CASSPGQGTDTQYF
DNA: TGTGCCAGCAGCCCGGGACAGGGAACAGATACGCAGTATTTT

D: TRBD2
size: -
V: TRBV4-2
J: TRBJ2-5
CDR3: CASSQTSGGAGETQYF
DNA: TGTGCCAGCAGCCAAACTAGCGGGGGGGCCGGGGAGACCCAGTACTTC

D: TRBD2
size: -
V: TRBV9
J: TRBJ2-1
CDR3: CASSNALWTGGLPNEQFF
DNA: TGTGCCAGCAGTAACGCCCTGTGGACCGGGGGGTTACCCAATGAGCAGTTCTTC

D: -
size: -
V: TRBV7-9
J: TRBJ1-1
CDR3: CSSSLTGNTEAFF
DNA: TGTTCCAGCAGCTTAACCGGGAACACTGAAGCTTTCTTT

D: -
size: -
V: TRBV15
J: TRBJ1-1
CDR3: CATSRDGEGSEAFF
DNA: TGTGCCACCAGCAGAGATGGTGAGGGATCTGAAGCTTTCTTT

D: TRBD1
size: few
V: TRBV5-6
J: TRBJ1-6
CDR3: CASSPAVRDSSNSPLHF
DNA: TGTGCCAGCAGCCCGGCGGTCCGGGACAGCTCAAATTCACCCCTCCACTTT

D: TRBD2
size: -
V: TRBV7-8
J: TRBJ2-5
CDR3: CASSLNGGDHETQYF
DNA: TGTGCCAGCAGCTTAAATGGGGGGGACCACGAGACCCAGTACTTC

D: -
size: -
V: TRBV21-1
J: TRBJ2-2
CDR3: CASSKGMGQGEELFF
DNA: TGTGCCAGCAGCAAGGGAATGGGACAGGGGGAGGAGCTGTTTTTT

D: -
size: -
V: TRBV11-2
J: TRBJ2-7
CDR3: CASSLVISYEQYF
DNA: TGTGCCAGCAGCCTAGTAATCTCCTACGAGCAGTACTTC

D: TRBD1
size: -
V: TRBV4-1
J: TRBJ1-5
CDR3: CASSQEPGGSNQPQHF
DNA: TGCGCCAGCAGCCAGGAACCAGGGGGGAGCAATCAGCCCCAGCATTTT

D: TRBD1
size: -
V: TRBV19
J: TRBJ1-6
CDR3: CASSVTGDESPLHF
DNA: TGTGCCAGTAGTGTCACAGGGGATGAGTCACCCCTCCACTTT

D: TRBD1
size: -
V: TRBV19
J: TRBJ1-6
CDR3: CASRDRFNSPLHF
DNA: TGTGCCAGCCGGGACAGATTTAATTCACCCCTCCACTTT

D: TRBD1
size: -
V: TRBV27
J: TRBJ2-3
CDR3: CASRPRTGGTDTQYF
DNA: TGTGCCAGCAGACCCCGGACAGGGGGCACAGATACGCAGTATTTT

D: -
size: -
V: TRBV2
J: TRBJ2-6
CDR3: CASSEDRNSGANVLTF
DNA: TGTGCCAGCAGTGAAGACAGGAACTCTGGGGCCAACGTCCTGACTTTC

D: -
size: -
V: TRBV4-2
J: TRBJ2-5
CDR3: CASSQGEGGQETQYF
DNA: TGTGCCAGCAGCCAAGGGGAGGGGGGCCAAGAGACCCAGTACTTC

D: -
size: -
V: TRBV6-5
J: TRBJ1-1
CDR3: CASSGGSTEAFF
DNA: TGTGCCAGCAGTGGCGGGTCCACTGAAGCTTTCTTT

D: TRBD2
size: -
V: TRBV14
J: TRBJ2-3
CDR3: CASSQDLMRGSTDTQYF
DNA: TGTGCCAGCAGCCAAGATCTGATGCGGGGGAGCACAGATACGCAGTATTTT

D: -
size: -
V: TRBV6-4
J: TRBJ1-1
CDR3: CASSQDQENTEAFF
DNA: TGTGCCAGCAGTCAAGACCAGGAGAACACTGAAGCTTTCTTT

D: -
size: -
V: TRBV4-1
J: TRBJ1-1
CDR3: CAGSQVMIGGGTEAFF
DNA: TGCGCCGGCAGCCAAGTGATGATCGGGGGTGGCACTGAAGCTTTCTTT

D: -
size: few
V: TRBV4-1
J: TRBJ1-6
CDR3: CASSLLVGSSSYNSPLHF
DNA: TGCGCCAGCAGCCTTCTAGTCGGGTCGAGCTCCTATAATTCACCCCTCCACTTT